Below are 23 T cell receptor beta chains sequenced from a single sample in a study of OX40 agonist ivuxolimab in advanced cancers. Libraries were constructed by the immunoSEQ multiplex PCR assay. Sourced from immuneACCESS, this table was stored by TCRdb with only in-frame sequences that have V and J called. A share of the clones is absent; for the studies checked, an unresolved V gene accounts for under half, and the remainder has no known explanation. The sample table contains 8,000 to 11,000 clones; only one count was recorded for 75% to 85% of them. The top ten constitute 30% of the sample. The source was CD4+ or CD8+ T cells sorted from blood, collected in a trial of the OX40 agonist ivuxolimab. The receptors derive from an adult with an advanced solid tumor such as melanoma, head and neck, liver or kidney cancer.

The rearrangement uses TRBV19 and TRBJ2-6, with D possibly matching TRBD1 (6 bases). V lost 4 bases to trimming and J lost 6 bases, with 16 bases between them. The germline gives CDR1 LNHDA, CDR2 SQIVND (reference sequence). CDR3 length: 16 residues. CDR3 residues: CASSNRVGAPANVLTF. CDR3 nucleotide sequence: TGTGCCAGTAGTAACAGGGTGGGGGCCCCGGCCAACGTCCTGACTTTC. Looking up the rest from reference TRBV19 and TRBJ2-6 gives the full variable domain: DGGITQSPKYLFRKEGQNVTLSCEQNLNHDAMYWYRQDPGQGLRLIYYSQIVNDFQKGDIAEGYSVSREKKESFPLTVTSAQKNPTAFYLCASSNRVGAPANVLTFGAGSRLTVL.

This clone is large in the sample. This chain links TRBV6-1 with TRBJ1-4, with TRBD1 as a possible D gene (6 bases). This CDR3 has 17 amino acids. Germline V gene lookup returns CDR1 MNHNS and CDR2 SASEGT. V gave up 2 bases and J gave up 7 bases, with 20 bases separating them. CDR3 residues: CASSEKSGGGYGEKLFF. The CDR3 coding sequence is TGTGCCAGCAGTGAAAAATCGGGGGGCGGGTACGGTGAAAAACTGTTTTTT.

This clone was detected only a few times. This chain joins TRBV11-3 and TRBJ2-7, with D perhaps TRBD1 (6 bases). Between the trimmed V and J ends, which lost 2 bases and 0 bases, there was a span of 8 bases. Germline CDR1 SGHNT, CDR2 YENEEA. CDR3 length equals 14 residues. The CDR3 protein is CASSLQGSSYEQYF. Here the CDR3 DNA reads TGTGCCAGCAGCTTACAGGGGAGCTCCTACGAGCAGTACTTC.

Relative to its sample, this clone is medium-sized. The chain has TRBV4-1 and TRBJ1-1, with D unresolved. V lost 1 base, J lost 1 base, and 10 bases lay in between. The CDR3 contains 15 residues. Germline loops: CDR1 MGHRA, CDR2 YSYEKL. CDR3 in DNA: TGCGCCAGCAGCCAAGGCCCCGGCGCGAACACTGAAGCTTTCTTT. Its translation is CASSQGPGANTEAFF.

In nucleotides, the CDR3 is TGTGCCAGCAGCTTCCGGGACAGAGGCCAAAATCAGCCCCAGCATTTT. It codes for CASSFRDRGQNQPQHF. The chain has TRBV21-1 and TRBJ1-5; the table's D call TRBD1 went unverified against the DNA. TRBV21-1 is marked as a pseudogene. The CDR3 sequence is 16 residues long.

The rearrangement links TRBV7-2 to TRBJ2-2, with a tentative D call TRBD1 (5 bases). The CDR3 sequence is 15 residues long. The germline CDR1 and CDR2 sequences are SGHTA and FQGNSA. V lost 2 bases and J 5 bases, leaving 12 bases between the germline ends. The DNA of the CDR3 is TGTGCCAGCAGCTTAATTAGGGGTCATACCGGGGAGCTGTTTTTT. Translated: CASSLIRGHTGELFF. The entire variable domain, with the rest obtained from reference TRBV7-2 and TRBJ2-2, is as follows: GAGVSQSPSNKVTEKGKDVELRCDPISGHTALYWYRQSLGQGLEFLIYFQGNSAPDKSGLPSDRFSAERTGGSVSTLTIQRTQQEDSAVYLCASSLIRGHTGELFFGEGSRLTVL.

The chain joins TRBV29-1 to TRBJ2-7, with D unresolved. Deletions cut 2 bases from V and 2 bases from J, with 7 bases between. The CDR3 is 12 amino acids. Germline lookup yields CDR1 SQVTM and CDR2 ANQGSEA. This CDR3 reads CSVESSTYEQYF. DNA for the CDR3: TGCAGCGTTGAATCCTCTACCTACGAGCAGTACTTC.

The DNA for the CDR3 is TGCAGCGTGGGGACTAGCCAACTTTCCTACGAGCAGTACTTC. Translating gives CSVGTSQLSYEQYF. J is TRBJ2-7 and V is TRBV29-1, with 9 bases that match TRBD2. The V gene end was trimmed by 6 bases and the J gene end by 1 base; junction bases not matched to a gene: 7. This CDR3 has 14 residues. CDR1 and CDR2 (germline): SQVTM, ANQGSEA.

The rearrangement uses TRBV6-1 and TRBJ2-5; 7 nucleotides align to TRBD1. The V gene's germline CDR1 is MNHNS and CDR2 SASEGT. The V gene end was trimmed by 6 bases and the J gene end by 4 bases; junction bases not matched to a gene: 11. The CDR3 contains 15 residues. The DNA for the CDR3 is TGTGCCAGCAGCAAGAATACAGGGGACGTAGAGACCCAGTACTTC. As protein: CASSKNTGDVETQYF.

V is TRBV6-1 and J is TRBJ1-5; D call uncertain. V lost 3 bases and J lost 3, with 3 bases in between. The length of the CDR3 is 12 residues. Germline CDR1 MNHNS, CDR2 SASEGT. The CDR3 region is CASSDYNQPQHF. CDR3 nucleotide sequence: TGTGCCAGCAGTGACTACAATCAGCCCCAGCATTTT.

This clone was counted only a few times. This sequence joins TRBV27 and TRBJ2-1; possibly TRBD1 or TRBD2 for D (5 bases each). The germline V gene has CDR1 MNHEY and CDR2 SMNVEV (reference sequence). The germline V and J ends were trimmed by 4 bases and 0 bases, with 7 bases remaining between them. This CDR3 comprises 14 residues. CDR3 residues: CASSSGGSYNEQFF. DNA for the CDR3: TGTGCCAGCAGTTCTGGGGGCTCCTACAATGAGCAGTTCTTC.

V is TRBV6-1 and J is TRBJ2-3; the match to TRBD1 covers 8 bases. The ends lost 7 bases at V and 4 bases at J; junction bases unmatched: 10. The CDR3 is made up of 15 amino acids. CDR1 is MNHNS and CDR2 is SASEGT in the germline V gene. CDR3 region: CASNSGQGGADTQYF. The CDR3 nucleotides are TGTGCCAGCAATTCAGGACAGGGTGGCGCAGATACGCAGTATTTT.

The rearrangement uses TRBV2 and TRBJ2-1, with 11 bases lining up with TRBD1. Trimming took 4 bases from V and 4 from J; bases not matched to a gene: 6. The CDR3 covers 16 residues. Germline V gives CDR1 SNHLY, CDR2 FYNNEI. CDR3 sequence reads: CASSGRTGGVYNEQFF. CDR3 bases: TGTGCCAGCAGTGGGCGGACAGGGGGCGTGTACAATGAGCAGTTCTTC.

This clone was detected only a few times. The chain links TRBV28 to TRBJ2-3, with 9 positions matching TRBD2. Germline CDR1 reads MDHEN; CDR2 reads SYDVKM. The CDR3 consists of 16 residues. Trimming removed 0 bases from V and 1 base from J; junction bases left unmatched: 2. CDR3 coding DNA: TGTGCCAGCAGTTTATGGGAGCGGGAGGGCACAGATACGCAGTATTTT. Translated, it gives CASSLWEREGTDTQYF.

The chain couples TRBV4-1 to TRBJ2-1, with a weak D call TRBD2 (6 bases). Germline V gene data show CDR1 as MGHRA and CDR2 as YSYEKL. The length of the CDR3 is 19 residues. V was cut by 0 bases and J by 3 bases, with 21 bases left in between. CDR3 sequence (DNA): TGCGCCAGCAGCCAAGAACTAGCTGGGCCCGTGGTTGTCTACAATGAGCAGTTCTTC. The encoded protein is CASSQELAGPVVVYNEQFF.

In its sample, this clone ranks as medium-sized. The chain combines TRBV9 with TRBJ2-7; D ambiguous. The CDR3 contains 14 residues. Germline V gives CDR1 SGDLS, CDR2 YYNGEE. Trimming removed 1 base from V and 5 bases from J, with 13 bases in between. The DNA of the CDR3 is TGTGCCAGCAGCGTAAGCGACGGTCTAAACGAGCAGTACTTC. Translated, it gives CASSVSDGLNEQYF.

The chain joins TRBV5-6 to TRBJ2-4; the match to TRBD2 covers 10 bases. Germline lookup yields CDR1 SGHDT and CDR2 YYEEEE. V was pared by 0 bases and J by 11 bases, with 8 bases of the junction left unmatched. This CDR3 is 15 amino acids long. CDR3 sequence (DNA): TGTGCCAGCAGCTTGGCCCCCAGCGGGAGGGCCCTTCAGTACTTC. Translated: CASSLAPSGRALQYF. The variable domain in full, with the rest retrieved from reference TRBV5-6 and TRBJ2-4, is DAGVTQSPTHLIKTRGQQVTLRCSPKSGHDTVSWYQQALGQGPQFIFQYYEEEERQRGNFPDRFSGHQFPNYSSELNVNALLLGDSALYLCASSLAPSGRALQYFGAGTRLSVL.

The chain combines TRBV6-1 with TRBJ1-1; 7 nucleotides agree with TRBD1. Germline V gene sequence: CDR1 MNHNS, CDR2 SASEGT. The CDR3 spans 16 residues. V dropped 4 bases and J dropped 0; count of bases not matched to a gene: 8. CDR3 sequence reads: CASSVLGTAMNTEAFF. CDR3 in DNA: TGTGCCAGCAGTGTCCTCGGGACAGCTATGAACACTGAAGCTTTCTTT.

By share, this clone ranks as medium-sized. This chain joins TRBV4-1 and TRBJ1-2; maybe TRBD1 (6 bases). Germline CDR1 reads MGHRA; CDR2 reads YSYEKL. The CDR3 sequence is 18 residues long. Deletions cut 2 bases from V and 6 bases from J, with 25 bases between. CDR3 nucleotide sequence: TGCGCCAGCAGCCAAATGAGCTTCGGGACAAAGGAAGGGGATGGCTACACCTTC. Translated, it gives CASSQMSFGTKEGDGYTF.

This chain uses TRBV5-6 with TRBJ2-7; perhaps TRBD1 as D (6 bases). V was shortened by 2 bases and J by 3 bases, with 12 bases between the two germline ends. Germline CDR1 is SGHDT and CDR2 is YYEEEE. The CDR3 runs to 14 residues. The CDR3 region has the DNA TGTGCCAGCAGCTTCTGGGGGCTTATCTACGAGCAGTACTTC. Its translation is CASSFWGLIYEQYF.

The chain carries TRBV9 and TRBJ2-5; D not certain. The germline V and J ends were trimmed by 3 bases and 5 bases, with 17 bases remaining between them. There are 15 residues in the CDR3. Germline V gene lookup returns CDR1 SGDLS and CDR2 YYNGEE. The CDR3 spells CASSAADGGLETQYF. CDR3 DNA sequence: TGTGCCAGCAGCGCGGCGGATGGTGGGCTCGAGACCCAGTACTTC.

This chain connects TRBV28 to TRBJ2-1; tentatively, D is TRBD1 or TRBD2 (5 bases each). Germline assignment: CDR1 MDHEN and CDR2 SYDVKM. The CDR3 spans 15 residues. The V end was cut by 4 bases, the J end by 10 bases, with 20 bases between. CDR3: CASSSPHGTPAEQFF. The CDR3 bases are TGTGCCAGCAGTTCCCCCCATGGGACGCCAGCGGAGCAGTTCTTC.

In DNA, the CDR3 is TGTGCCAGCAGTTTAGGGTCCTCAAGGGAGCAGTACTTC. It specifies CASSLGSSREQYF. The V and J genes are TRBV28 and TRBJ2-5; D is possibly TRBD2 (5 bases). Trimming stripped 2 bases from V and 11 bases from J, with 15 bases between. The length of the CDR3 is 13 residues. Per the germline V gene, CDR1 is MDHEN and CDR2 is SYDVKM.